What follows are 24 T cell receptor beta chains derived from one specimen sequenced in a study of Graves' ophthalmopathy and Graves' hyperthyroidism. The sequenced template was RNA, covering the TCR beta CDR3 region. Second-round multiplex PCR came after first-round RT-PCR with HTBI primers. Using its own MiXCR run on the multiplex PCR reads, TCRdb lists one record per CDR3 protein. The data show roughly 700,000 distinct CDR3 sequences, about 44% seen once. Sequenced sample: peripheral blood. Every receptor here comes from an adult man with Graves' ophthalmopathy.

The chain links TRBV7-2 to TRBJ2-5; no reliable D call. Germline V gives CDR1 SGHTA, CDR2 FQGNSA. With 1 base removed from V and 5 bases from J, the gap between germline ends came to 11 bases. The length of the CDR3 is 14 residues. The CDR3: CASSLVVAGETQYF. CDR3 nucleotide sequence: TGTGCCAGCAGCTTAGTGGTAGCCGGGGAGACCCAGTACTTC.

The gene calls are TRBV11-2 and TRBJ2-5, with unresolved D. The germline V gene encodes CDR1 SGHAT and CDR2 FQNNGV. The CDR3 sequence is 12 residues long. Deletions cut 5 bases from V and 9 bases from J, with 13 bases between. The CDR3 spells CASSLERSAQYF. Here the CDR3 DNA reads TGTGCCAGCAGCCTTGAAAGATCGGCCCAGTACTTC.

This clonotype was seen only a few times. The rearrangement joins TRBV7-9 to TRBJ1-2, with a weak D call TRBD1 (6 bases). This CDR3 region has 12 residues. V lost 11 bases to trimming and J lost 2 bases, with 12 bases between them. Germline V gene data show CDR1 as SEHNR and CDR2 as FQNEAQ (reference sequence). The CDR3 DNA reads TGTGCCTGGAGTAGGGGGAACTATGGCTACACCTTC. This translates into CAWSRGNYGYTF. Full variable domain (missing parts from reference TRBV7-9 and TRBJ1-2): DTGVSQNPRHKITKRGQNVTFRCDPISEHNRLYWYRQTLGQGPEFLTYFQNEAQLEKSRLLSDRFSAERPKGSFSTLEIQRTEQGDSAMYLCAWSRGNYGYTFGSGTRLTVV.

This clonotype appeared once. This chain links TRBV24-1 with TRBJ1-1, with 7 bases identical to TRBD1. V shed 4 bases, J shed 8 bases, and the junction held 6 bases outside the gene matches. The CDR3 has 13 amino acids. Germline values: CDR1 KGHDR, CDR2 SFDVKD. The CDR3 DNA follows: TGTGCCACCAGTGACCCAGCGACAGGGGAAGCTTTCTTT. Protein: CATSDPATGEAFF.

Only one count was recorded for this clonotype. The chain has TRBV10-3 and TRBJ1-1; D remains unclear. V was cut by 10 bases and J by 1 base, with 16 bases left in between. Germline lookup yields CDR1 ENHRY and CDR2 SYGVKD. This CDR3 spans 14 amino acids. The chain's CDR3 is CASSPRSENTEAFF. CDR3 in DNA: TGTGCCAGCTCACCCCGATCGGAGAACACTGAAGCTTTCTTT.

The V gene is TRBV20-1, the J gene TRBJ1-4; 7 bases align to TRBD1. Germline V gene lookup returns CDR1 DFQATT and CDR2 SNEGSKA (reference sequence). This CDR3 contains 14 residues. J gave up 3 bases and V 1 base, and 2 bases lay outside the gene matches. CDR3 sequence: CSARVGTANEKLFF. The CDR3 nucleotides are TGCAGTGCTAGAGTTGGGACAGCTAATGAAAAACTGTTTTTT.

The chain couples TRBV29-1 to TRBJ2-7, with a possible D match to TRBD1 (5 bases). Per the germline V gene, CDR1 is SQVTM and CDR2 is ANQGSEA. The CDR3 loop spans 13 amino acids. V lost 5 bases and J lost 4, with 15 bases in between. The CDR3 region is CSVSQGEWYEQYF. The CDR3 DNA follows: TGCAGCGTTAGTCAGGGTGAGTGGTACGAGCAGTACTTC.

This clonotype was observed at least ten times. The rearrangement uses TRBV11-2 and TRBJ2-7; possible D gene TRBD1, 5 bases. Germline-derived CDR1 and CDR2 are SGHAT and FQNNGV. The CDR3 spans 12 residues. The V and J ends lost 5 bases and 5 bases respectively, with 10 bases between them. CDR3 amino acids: CASSAKGHEQYF. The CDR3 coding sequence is TGTGCCAGCAGCGCGAAGGGGCACGAGCAGTACTTC.

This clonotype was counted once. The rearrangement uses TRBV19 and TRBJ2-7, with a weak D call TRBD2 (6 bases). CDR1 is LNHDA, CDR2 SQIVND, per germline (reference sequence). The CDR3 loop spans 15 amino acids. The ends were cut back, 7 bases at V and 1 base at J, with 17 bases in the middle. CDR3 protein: CASKEVAGTSYEQYF. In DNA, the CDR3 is TGTGCCAGTAAAGAGGTGGCAGGGACTTCCTACGAGCAGTACTTC.

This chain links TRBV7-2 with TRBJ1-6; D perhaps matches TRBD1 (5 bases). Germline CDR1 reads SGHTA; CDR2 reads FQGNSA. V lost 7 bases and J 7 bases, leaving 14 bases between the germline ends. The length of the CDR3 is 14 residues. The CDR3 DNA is TGTGCCAGCAAGAACGGGACGGCCAATTCACCCCTCCACTTT. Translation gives CASKNGTANSPLHF. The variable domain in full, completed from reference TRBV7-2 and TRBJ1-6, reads GAGVSQSPSNKVTEKGKDVELRCDPISGHTALYWYRQSLGQGLEFLIYFQGNSAPDKSGLPSDRFSAERTGGSVSTLTIQRTQQEDSAVYLCASKNGTANSPLHFGNGTRLTVT.

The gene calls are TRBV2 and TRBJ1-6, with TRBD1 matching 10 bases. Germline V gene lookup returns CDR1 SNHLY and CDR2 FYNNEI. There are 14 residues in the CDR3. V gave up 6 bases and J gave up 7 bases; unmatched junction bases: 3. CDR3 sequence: CASRGQGMNSPLHF. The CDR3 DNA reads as TGTGCCAGCAGGGGACAGGGGATGAATTCACCCCTCCACTTT.

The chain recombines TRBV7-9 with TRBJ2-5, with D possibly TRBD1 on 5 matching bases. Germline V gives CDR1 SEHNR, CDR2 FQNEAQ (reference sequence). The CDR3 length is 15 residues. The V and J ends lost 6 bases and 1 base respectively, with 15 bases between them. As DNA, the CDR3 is TGTGCCAGCAGTCCCGCCAGGGCTGTCCAAGAGACCCAGTACTTC. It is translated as CASSPARAVQETQYF.

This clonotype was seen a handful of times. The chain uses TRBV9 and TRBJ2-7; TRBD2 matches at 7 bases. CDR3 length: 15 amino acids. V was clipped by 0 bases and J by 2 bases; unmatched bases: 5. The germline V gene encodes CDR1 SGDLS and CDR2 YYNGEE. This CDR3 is CASSVGLADTYEQYF. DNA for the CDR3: TGTGCCAGCAGCGTAGGGCTAGCGGATACCTACGAGCAGTACTTC.

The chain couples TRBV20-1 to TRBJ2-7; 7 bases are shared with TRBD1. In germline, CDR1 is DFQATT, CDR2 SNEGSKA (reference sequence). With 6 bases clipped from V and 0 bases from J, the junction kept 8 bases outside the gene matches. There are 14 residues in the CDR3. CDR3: CSAQGQEDSYEQYF. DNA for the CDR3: TGCAGTGCACAAGGACAGGAGGACTCCTACGAGCAGTACTTC.

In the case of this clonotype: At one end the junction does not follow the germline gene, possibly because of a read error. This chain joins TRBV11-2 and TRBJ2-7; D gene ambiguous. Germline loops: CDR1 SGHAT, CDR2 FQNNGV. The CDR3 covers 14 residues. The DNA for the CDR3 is TGTGCCAGCGGCTTAGAAGATATTTCCTACGAGCAGTACTTC. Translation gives CASGLEDISYEQYF.

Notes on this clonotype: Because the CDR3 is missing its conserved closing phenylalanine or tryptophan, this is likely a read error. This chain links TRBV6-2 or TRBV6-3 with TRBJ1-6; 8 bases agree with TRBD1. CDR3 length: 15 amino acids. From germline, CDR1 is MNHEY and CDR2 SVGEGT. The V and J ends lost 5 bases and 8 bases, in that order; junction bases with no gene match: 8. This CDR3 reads CASSELDRADSPLHL. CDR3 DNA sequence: TGTGCCAGCAGTGAACTGGACAGGGCCGATTCACCCCTCCACCTT.

The chain's CDR3 is CASSKGTGINQPQHF. CDR3 nucleotide sequence: TGTGCCAGTAGTAAGGGGACAGGTATCAATCAGCCCCAGCATTTT. The chain links TRBV19 to TRBJ1-5; 8 positions match TRBD1. Per the germline V gene, CDR1 is LNHDA and CDR2 is SQIVND (reference sequence). This CDR3 comprises 15 residues. The V gene end was trimmed by 4 bases and the J gene end by 3 bases; junction bases not matched to a gene: 5. The complete variable domain, with remaining parts taken from reference TRBV19 and TRBJ1-5, reads DGGITQSPKYLFRKEGQNVTLSCEQNLNHDAMYWYRQDPGQGLRLIYYSQIVNDFQKGDIAEGYSVSREKKESFPLTVTSAQKNPTAFYLCASSKGTGINQPQHFGDGTRLSIL.

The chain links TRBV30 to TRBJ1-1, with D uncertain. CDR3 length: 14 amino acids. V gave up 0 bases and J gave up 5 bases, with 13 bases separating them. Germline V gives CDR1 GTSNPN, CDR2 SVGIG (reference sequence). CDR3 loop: CAWSVRNPWTEAFF. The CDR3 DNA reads TGTGCCTGGAGTGTACGAAACCCGTGGACTGAAGCTTTCTTT.

The DNA for the CDR3 is TGTGCCAGCAGGGGGGCAGGGTTGGACTATGGCTACACCTTC. This codes for CASRGAGLDYGYTF. The chain couples TRBV2 to TRBJ1-2, with TRBD1 as a possible D gene (6 bases). CDR1 SNHLY and CDR2 FYNNEI come from the germline V gene. V lost 6 bases and J 3 bases, leaving 14 bases between the germline ends. The CDR3 length is 14 residues.

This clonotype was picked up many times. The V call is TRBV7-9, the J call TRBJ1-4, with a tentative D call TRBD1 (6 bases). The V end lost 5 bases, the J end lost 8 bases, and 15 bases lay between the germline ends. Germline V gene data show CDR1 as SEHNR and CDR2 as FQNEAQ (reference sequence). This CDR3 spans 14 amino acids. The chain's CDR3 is CASSPNYREEKLFF. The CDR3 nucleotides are TGTGCCAGCAGCCCCAACTACAGGGAGGAAAAACTGTTTTTT. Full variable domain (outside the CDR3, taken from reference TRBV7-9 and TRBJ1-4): DTGVSQNPRHKITKRGQNVTFRCDPISEHNRLYWYRQTLGQGPEFLTYFQNEAQLEKSRLLSDRFSAERPKGSFSTLEIQRTEQGDSAMYLCASSPNYREEKLFFGSGTQLSVL.

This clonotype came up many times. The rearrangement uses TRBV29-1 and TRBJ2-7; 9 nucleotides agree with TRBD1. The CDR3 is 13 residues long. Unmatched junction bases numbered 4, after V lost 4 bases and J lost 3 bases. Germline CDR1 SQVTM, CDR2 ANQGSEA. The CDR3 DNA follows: TGCAGCGTTGGACAGGGGGAGATCTACGAGCAGTACTTC. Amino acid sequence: CSVGQGEIYEQYF.

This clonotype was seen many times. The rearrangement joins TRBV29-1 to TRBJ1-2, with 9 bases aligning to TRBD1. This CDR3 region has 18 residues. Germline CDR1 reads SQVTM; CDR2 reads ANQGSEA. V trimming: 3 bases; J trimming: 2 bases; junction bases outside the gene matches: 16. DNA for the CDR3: TGCAGCGTTGACTCCCTACTACAGGGGGCAACGCTGAACTATGGCTACACCTTC. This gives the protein CSVDSLLQGATLNYGYTF.

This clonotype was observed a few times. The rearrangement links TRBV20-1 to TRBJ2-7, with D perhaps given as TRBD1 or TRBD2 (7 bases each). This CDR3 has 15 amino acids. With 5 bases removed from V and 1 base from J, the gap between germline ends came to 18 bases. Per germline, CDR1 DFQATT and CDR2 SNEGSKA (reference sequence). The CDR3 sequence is CSAENRQGGSYEQYF. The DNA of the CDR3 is TGCAGTGCTGAAAATCGACAGGGAGGGTCCTACGAGCAGTACTTC.

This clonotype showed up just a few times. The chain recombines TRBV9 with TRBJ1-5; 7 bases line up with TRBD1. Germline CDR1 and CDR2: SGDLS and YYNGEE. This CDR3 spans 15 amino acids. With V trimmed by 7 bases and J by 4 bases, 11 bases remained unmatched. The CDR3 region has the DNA TGTGCCAGCGGAGCGCCGGGACAGTCAAATCAGCCCCAGCATTTT. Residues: CASGAPGQSNQPQHF. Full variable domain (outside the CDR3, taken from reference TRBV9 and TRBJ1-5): DSGVTQTPKHLITATGQRVTLRCSPRSGDLSVYWYQQSLDQGLQFLIQYYNGEERAKGNILERFSAQQFPDLHSELNLSSLELGDSALYFCASGAPGQSNQPQHFGDGTRLSIL.